This TCR beta chain emerged from a study of identical twins. Notes on the study in general: Findings came from cross-sectional statistics, without long-term follow-up of donors.

TCRdb passed the 5' RACE reads through MiXCR, listing each CDR3 protein once. This sample has 500,000 to 550,000 distinct CDR3 sequences, with more than 20% found just once. This clonotype came up a few times. Antigen: not known. CDR1 is DFQATT and CDR2 is SNEGSKA in the germline V gene (reference sequence). The CDR3 spans 14 residues. Trimming took 7 bases from V and 0 from J, leaving 13 bases between them. Separately, the same data were catalogued under a study of yellow fever vaccine responses in identical twins.

The TCR originated in a woman aged 18-29 years in good health. The chain combines TRBV20-1 with TRBJ2-1, with TRBD2 as a possible D gene (7 bases). Sequenced material: CD4+ T cells sorted from blood. The chain's CDR3 is CSGREGGSYNEQFF. CDR3 in DNA: TGCAGTGGGAGGGAGGGGGGCTCCTACAATGAGCAGTTCTTC.